This note documents a single T cell receptor (beta chain) sequence. This clone was counted between two and nine times. Its target antigen remains unknown. Base-call qualities are not available, and no considerably larger clone is one nucleotide away. TCRbeta CDR3 regions were amplified from genomic DNA by means of the immunoSEQ Assay, a bias-controlled multiplex PCR. Per the authors' processing: The number of nucleated cells in each sample was estimated by amplification of reference gene primers within the assay. To quantify the absolute abundance of each unique TCRbeta CDR3 rearrangement, sequence reads were collapsed and filtered. For each sample, productive Simpson clonality was calculated by taking the square root of Simpson's diversity index across productive rearrangements. This immuneACCESS table, as held by TCRdb, lists in-frame sequences with V and J called but not all clones. Of the missing ones, under half trace to an unresolved V gene in checked studies; the others have no known cause. The DNA gave D and trimming, while V, J and clone size come from that table. The sample profile shows 150,000 or so clones; 70% to 80% of them were found once. The ten largest account for 3.5% to 5% of the sample.

CDR1 and CDR2 (SGHRS, YFSETQ) derive from the germline V gene. The CDR3 covers 16 residues, taking in both the cysteine and the phenylalanine. Left in the record is the CDR3 DNA by itself, 48 bases read in frame from the first base. V is pared back by 2 bases and J by 1 base, with 13 bases lying between the germline termini. This sample was included in a study of blood T cell repertoires in COVID-19 (dated by TCRdb to the early 2020s). With regard to the full study: Samples from collaborators originated in the United States, Italy and Spain and spanned both the acute and convalescent phases of COVID-19. The material from the prospective study consisted of cDNA or gDNA derived from T cells, B-cell-depleted T cells, or PBMCs. Subjects who had been exposed to COVID-19, were actively infected with it, or had recovered from it provided the deeply sampled blood TCRbeta repertoires that made up the dataset. The repertoires were released in a freely available public database meant as a resource for research on the immune response to SARS-CoV-2. The samples were drawn from two sources: the first 160 participants of the ongoing ImmuneRACE study, and fewer than 1,500 subjects contributed by 6 global collaborators. The sample metadata nearly always contained a de-identified subject ID, COVID-19 status, age in years and sex. Where available, HLA class I and class II types were taken from metadata supplied by the sample provider and were not determined by assay-based typing. Here is what the overall study found, with its caveats: The quantity of clinical and demographic metadata differed by source and by participant and was supplied without curation.

The collaborating institutions used their own protocols to collect whole blood in K2EDTA tubes. For TCRbeta analysis, collaborators shipped samples as frozen whole blood, isolated PBMCs, or DNA extracted from either of those sample types. The material sequenced was peripheral blood. The clonotype comes from a woman at least 80 years old with active or convalescent COVID-19. The sequence links TRBV5-1 to TRBJ2-1; possibly the D gene is TRBD2, per 6 matching bases. The CDR3 protein is CASSFYSGVSYNEQFF. The DNA is as follows: TGCGCCAGCAGCTTTTATTCGGGGGTATCCTACAATGAGCAGTTCTTC.